These 22 T cell receptor beta chains share one sample of origin, sequenced in a study of blood T cell repertoires in COVID-19. Method: immunoSEQ multiplex PCR; TCRdb's copy keeps in-frame clones and lacks some. Of 60,000 to 70,000 clones listed, approximately 83% are singletons. Sample: peripheral blood. Source of these receptors: a woman aged 60-75 years with acute or convalescent COVID-19.

The table lists this clone with a count of one. The chain carries TRBV7-6 and TRBJ2-1, with TRBD2 matching over 8 bases. CDR3 length equals 15 residues. V lost 3 bases, J lost 3 bases, and 4 bases stayed unmatched. Germline CDR1 reads SGHVS; CDR2 reads FNYEAQ. CDR3 DNA sequence: TGTGCCAGCAGCTTTGTCCGGGGGGGCTACAATGAGCAGTTCTTC. Its protein product is CASSFVRGGYNEQFF.

The chain uses TRBV7-8 and TRBJ1-1; D ambiguous. CDR1 and CDR2 from the germline V gene are SGHVS and FQNEAQ. Trimming stripped 5 bases from V and 1 base from J, with 11 bases between. The CDR3 contains 14 residues. CDR3 loop: CASSQGSRNTEAFF. CDR3 bases: TGTGCCAGCAGCCAAGGGAGCAGGAACACTGAAGCTTTCTTT.

The gene calls are TRBV19 and TRBJ1-5; 7 nucleotides align to TRBD1. Germline lookup yields CDR1 LNHDA and CDR2 SQIVND (reference sequence). The ends lost 5 bases at V and 7 bases at J; junction bases unmatched: 5. The CDR3 sequence is 13 residues long. The CDR3 DNA is TGTGCCAGTAGTGTGCAGGGGGGACAGCCCCAGCATTTT. This sequence encodes CASSVQGGQPQHF.

The rearrangement joins TRBV7-9 to TRBJ1-3, with a weak D call TRBD1 (5 bases). The CDR3 has 14 amino acids. Germline CDR1 SEHNR, CDR2 FQNEAQ (reference sequence). Trimming took off 6 bases at V and 2 bases at J, with 11 bases between the two ends. The CDR3 bases are TGTGCCAGCAGTATAGGGGATCCTGGAAACACCATATATTTT. Its protein is CASSIGDPGNTIYF.

The chain couples TRBV5-4 to TRBJ2-7, with 7 positions matching TRBD1. V was pared by 4 bases and J by 0 bases, with 7 bases of the junction left unmatched. CDR1 and CDR2 from the germline V gene are SGHNT and YYREEE (reference sequence). The CDR3 consists of 15 residues. The CDR3 region is CASSRGQTTSYEQYF. As DNA, the CDR3 is TGTGCCAGCAGCAGGGGACAGACTACCTCCTACGAGCAGTACTTC.

The rearrangement uses TRBV3-1 (or the pseudogene TRBV3-2) and TRBJ2-5; 8 bases map to TRBD1. J was trimmed by 5 bases and V by 6 bases; bases with no gene match: 5. The germline gives CDR1 LGHDT, CDR2 YNNKEL (reference sequence). The CDR3 totals 13 residues. The CDR3 DNA reads as TGTGCCAGCAGGGTGACAGGGGCGGAGACCCAGTACTTC. It encodes CASRVTGAETQYF.

This chain uses TRBV2 with TRBJ2-7, with TRBD1 matching 10 bases. Germline-derived CDR1 and CDR2 are SNHLY and FYNNEI. The CDR3 is 13 residues long. V was pared by 7 bases and J by 6 bases, with 6 bases of the junction left unmatched. CDR3 residues: CASTGTGDVEQYF. In DNA, the CDR3 is TGTGCCAGCACCGGGACAGGGGATGTCGAGCAGTACTTC.

The V gene is TRBV3-1 (or the pseudogene TRBV3-2), the J gene TRBJ1-2, with D tentatively TRBD1 (5 bases). Looked up from germline, CDR1 is LGHDT and CDR2 is YNNKEL (reference sequence). Trimming took 4 bases from V and 4 from J, leaving 10 bases between them. The CDR3 extends over 13 amino acids. This CDR3 is CASSLGQSYGYTF. CDR3 coding DNA: TGTGCCAGCAGCCTGGGGCAGAGCTATGGCTACACCTTC.

The CDR3 DNA follows: TGTGCCAGCAACGTGGGGGGGACTAGCGGCAGGTATGAGCAGTTCTTC. It encodes CASNVGGTSGRYEQFF. The chain is built from TRBV28 and TRBJ2-1, with TRBD2 matching 11 bases. With 7 bases clipped from V and 8 bases from J, the junction kept 13 bases outside the gene matches. CDR3 length: 16 residues. Germline loops: CDR1 MDHEN, CDR2 SYDVKM.

The CDR3 sequence: CSSSGTMGDTQYF. The CDR3 nucleotides read TGCAGCTCGTCGGGGACAATGGGAGATACGCAGTATTTT. The chain recombines TRBV29-1 with TRBJ2-3, with D possibly TRBD1 on 6 matching bases. CDR3 length: 13 residues. V was clipped by 8 bases and J by 5 bases, with 17 bases between them. CDR1 and CDR2 (germline): SQVTM, ANQGSEA.

The chain uses TRBV20-1 and TRBJ1-2, with D hard to call. Germline CDR1 and CDR2: DFQATT and SNEGSKA (reference sequence). Trimming took 4 bases from V and 4 from J, leaving 7 bases between them. The length of the CDR3 is 11 residues. In DNA, the CDR3 is TGCAGTGCTAACGGAGTCTATGGCTACACCTTC. It translates to CSANGVYGYTF.

CDR3 amino acids: CASSWEKRTGSSTDTQYF. The DNA of the CDR3 is TGTGCCAGCAGCTGGGAAAAAAGGACAGGGTCAAGCACAGATACGCAGTATTTT. V gene TRBV7-6 combines with J gene TRBJ2-3; 8 nucleotides line up with TRBD1. This CDR3 comprises 18 residues. Germline CDR1 SGHVS, CDR2 FNYEAQ. V lost 4 bases and J lost 0; bases outside the gene matches: 12.

The chain employs TRBV24-1 and TRBJ1-2; D is undetermined. V lost 3 bases to trimming and J lost 5 bases, with 12 bases between them. Germline loops: CDR1 KGHDR, CDR2 SFDVKD. The CDR3 has 14 residues. The CDR3 loop is CATSDRRGWYGYTF. DNA of the CDR3: TGTGCCACCAGTGATCGGCGGGGTTGGTATGGCTACACCTTC.

The chain couples TRBV3-1 (or the pseudogene TRBV3-2) to TRBJ1-6, with 7 positions matching TRBD1. After removal of 5 bases from V and 6 bases from J, the junction contained 10 bases not matched to a gene. In germline, CDR1 is LGHDT, CDR2 YNNKEL (reference sequence). The CDR3 spans 16 residues. For the CDR3, the DNA is TGTGCCAGCAGCAAAACTATGACAGGGAGTAATTCACCCCTCCACTTT. Encoded protein: CASSKTMTGSNSPLHF.

In this sample, this clone turned up once. The chain links TRBV10-2 to TRBJ2-1, with TRBD2 as a possible D gene (6 bases). V was trimmed by 6 bases and J by 6 bases, leaving 12 bases between them. The CDR3 totals 13 residues. The germline V gene encodes CDR1 WSHSY and CDR2 SAAADI. The CDR3 bases are TGCGCCAGCAGGAGACTAGACTTCAATGAGCAGTTCTTC. Translating gives CASRRLDFNEQFF.

This chain uses TRBV10-3 with TRBJ2-1, with 10 bases identical to TRBD2. Per the germline V gene, CDR1 is ENHRY and CDR2 is SYGVKD. This CDR3 is built from 15 residues. V trimming: 2 bases; J trimming: 6 bases; junction bases outside the gene matches: 4. CDR3 coding DNA: TGTGCCATCAGTGAGGGACTAGCGGCATTCAATGAGCAGTTCTTC. It encodes CAISEGLAAFNEQFF.

The V call is TRBV3-1 (or the pseudogene TRBV3-2), the J call TRBJ2-5, with 7 bases that match TRBD1. Per germline, CDR1 LGHDT and CDR2 YNNKEL (reference sequence). V lost 6 bases, J lost 5 bases, and 15 bases stayed unmatched. The CDR3 is made up of 16 amino acids. The CDR3: CASSQGRQGRWETQYF. CDR3 coding DNA: TGTGCCAGCAGTCAGGGAAGACAGGGTCGGTGGGAGACCCAGTACTTC.

The J gene is TRBJ2-3, the V gene TRBV6-1; maybe TRBD1 (5 bases). The CDR3 has 14 residues. V was cut by 1 base and J by 6 bases, with 11 bases left in between. Germline V gene lookup returns CDR1 MNHNS and CDR2 SASEGT. The CDR3 here is CASSEGAGSDTQYF. The CDR3, as DNA: TGTGCCAGCAGTGAAGGGGCAGGGTCCGATACGCAGTATTTT.

This clone was found once. The genes are TRBV18 and TRBJ2-3; TRBD2 aligns across 7 bases. CDR3 length equals 14 residues. The V and J ends lost 6 bases and 3 bases, in that order; junction bases with no gene match: 6. Germline lookup yields CDR1 KGHSH and CDR2 LQKENI. The chain's CDR3 is CASSPGTITDTQYF. The DNA for the CDR3 is TGTGCCAGCTCTCCCGGGACTATAACAGATACGCAGTATTTT.

This chain connects TRBV4-1 to TRBJ1-6; D is uncertain. Germline V gene data show CDR1 as MGHRA and CDR2 as YSYEKL. This CDR3 comprises 12 residues. V was shortened by 5 bases and J by 8 bases, with 7 bases between the two germline ends. The CDR3 here is CASSTVYSPLHF. CDR3 sequence (DNA): TGCGCCAGCAGCACGGTCTATTCACCCCTCCACTTT.

This chain joins TRBV24-1 and TRBJ2-1; TRBD1 might be the D (7 bases). V was shortened by 3 bases and J by 7 bases, with 18 bases between the two germline ends. The germline CDR1 and CDR2 sequences are KGHDR and SFDVKD. The length of the CDR3 is 16 residues. This CDR3 is CATSDPSPGGQNEQFF. CDR3 nucleotides: TGTGCCACCAGTGATCCCTCTCCCGGGGGACAGAATGAGCAGTTCTTC.

The CDR3 DNA is TGTGCCAGCAGTGACCCGGGACTAGCGGGGGGGAAAGATACGCAGTATTTT. Its translation is CASSDPGLAGGKDTQYF. The J gene is TRBJ2-3, the V gene TRBV2; 16 bases line up with TRBD2. Germline-derived CDR1 and CDR2 are SNHLY and FYNNEI. This CDR3 is 17 amino acids long. J was trimmed by 5 bases and V by 3 bases; bases with no gene match: 5.